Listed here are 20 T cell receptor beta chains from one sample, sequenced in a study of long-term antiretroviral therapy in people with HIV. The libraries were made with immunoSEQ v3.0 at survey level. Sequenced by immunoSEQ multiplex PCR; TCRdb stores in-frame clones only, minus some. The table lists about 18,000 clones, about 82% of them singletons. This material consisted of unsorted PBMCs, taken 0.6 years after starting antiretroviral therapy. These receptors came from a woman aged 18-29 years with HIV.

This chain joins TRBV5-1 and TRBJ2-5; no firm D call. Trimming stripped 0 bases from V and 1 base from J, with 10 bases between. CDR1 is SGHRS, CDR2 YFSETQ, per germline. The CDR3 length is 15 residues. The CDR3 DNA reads TGCGCCAGCAGCTTGGCACGCGGCAGCCAAGAGACCCAGTACTTC. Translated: CASSLARGSQETQYF.

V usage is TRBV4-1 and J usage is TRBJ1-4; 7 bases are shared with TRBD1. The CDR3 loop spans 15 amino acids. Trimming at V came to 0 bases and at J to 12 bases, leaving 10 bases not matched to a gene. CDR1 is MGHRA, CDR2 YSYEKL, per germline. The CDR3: CASSQDWTGPGELFF. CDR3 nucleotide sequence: TGCGCCAGCAGCCAAGATTGGACAGGCCCGGGGGAACTGTTTTTT.

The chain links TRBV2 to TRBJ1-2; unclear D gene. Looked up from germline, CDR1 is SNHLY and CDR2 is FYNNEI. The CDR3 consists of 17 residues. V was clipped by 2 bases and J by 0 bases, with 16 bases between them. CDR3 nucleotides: TGTGCCAGCAGTGAATGGCGAGGCGGGGTCTCTAACTATGGCTACACCTTC. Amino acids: CASSEWRGGVSNYGYTF.

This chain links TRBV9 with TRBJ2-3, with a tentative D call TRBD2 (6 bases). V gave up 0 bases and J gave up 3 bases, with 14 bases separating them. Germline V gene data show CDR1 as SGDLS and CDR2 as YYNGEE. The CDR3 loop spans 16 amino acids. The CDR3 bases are TGTGCCAGCAGCGTAGGGGTGGGGGGTGCGACAGATACGCAGTATTTT. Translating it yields CASSVGVGGATDTQYF. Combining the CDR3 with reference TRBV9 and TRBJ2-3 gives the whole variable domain DSGVTQTPKHLITATGQRVTLRCSPRSGDLSVYWYQQSLDQGLQFLIQYYNGEERAKGNILERFSAQQFPDLHSELNLSSLELGDSALYFCASSVGVGGATDTQYFGPGTRLTVL.

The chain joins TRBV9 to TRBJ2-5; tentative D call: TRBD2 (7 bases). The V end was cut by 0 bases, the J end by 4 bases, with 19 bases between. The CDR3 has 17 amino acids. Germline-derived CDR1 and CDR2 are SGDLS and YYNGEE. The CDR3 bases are TGTGCCAGCAGCGTAGCTCCATCACGGGGGGCGGGAGAGACCCAGTACTTC. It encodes CASSVAPSRGAGETQYF. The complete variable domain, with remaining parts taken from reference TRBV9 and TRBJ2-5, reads DSGVTQTPKHLITATGQRVTLRCSPRSGDLSVYWYQQSLDQGLQFLIQYYNGEERAKGNILERFSAQQFPDLHSELNLSSLELGDSALYFCASSVAPSRGAGETQYFGPGTRLLVL.

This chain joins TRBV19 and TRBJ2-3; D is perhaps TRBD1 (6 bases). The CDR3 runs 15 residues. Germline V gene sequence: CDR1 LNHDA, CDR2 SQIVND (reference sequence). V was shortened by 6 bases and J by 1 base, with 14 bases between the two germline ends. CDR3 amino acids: CASRQGRSRTDTQYF. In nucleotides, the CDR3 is TGTGCCAGTAGGCAGGGGCGGTCTCGCACAGATACGCAGTATTTT.

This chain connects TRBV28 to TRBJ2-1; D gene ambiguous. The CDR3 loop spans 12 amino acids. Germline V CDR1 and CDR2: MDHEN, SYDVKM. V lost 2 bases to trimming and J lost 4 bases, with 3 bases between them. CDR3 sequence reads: CASSLDYNEQFF. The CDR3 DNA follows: TGTGCCAGCAGTTTAGATTACAATGAGCAGTTCTTC.

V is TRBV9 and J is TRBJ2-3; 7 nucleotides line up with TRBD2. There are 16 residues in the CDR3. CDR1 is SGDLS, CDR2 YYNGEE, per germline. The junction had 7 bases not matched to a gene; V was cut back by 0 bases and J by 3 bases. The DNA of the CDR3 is TGTGCCAGCAGCGTAGGGGTAGCGGGTTTTACAGATACGCAGTATTTT. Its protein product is CASSVGVAGFTDTQYF.

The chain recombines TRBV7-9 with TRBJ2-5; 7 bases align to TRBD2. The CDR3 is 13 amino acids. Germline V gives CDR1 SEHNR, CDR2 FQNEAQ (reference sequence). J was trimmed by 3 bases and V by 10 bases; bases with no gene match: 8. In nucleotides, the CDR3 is TGTGCCACCTATCGGGGGGATGAAGAGACCCAGTACTTC. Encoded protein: CATYRGDEETQYF.

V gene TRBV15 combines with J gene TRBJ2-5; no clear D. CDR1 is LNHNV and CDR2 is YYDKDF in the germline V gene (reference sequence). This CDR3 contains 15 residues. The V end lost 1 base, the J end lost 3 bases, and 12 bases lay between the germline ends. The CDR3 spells CATSRGPTREETQYF. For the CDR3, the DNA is TGTGCCACCAGCAGAGGGCCAACCCGAGAAGAGACCCAGTACTTC.

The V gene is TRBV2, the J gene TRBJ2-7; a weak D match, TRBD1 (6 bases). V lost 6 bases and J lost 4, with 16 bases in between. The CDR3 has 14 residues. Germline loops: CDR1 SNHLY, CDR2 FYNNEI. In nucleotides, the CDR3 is TGTGCCAGCAGGGCCGGGACACGGACATACGAGCAGTACTTC. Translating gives CASRAGTRTYEQYF.

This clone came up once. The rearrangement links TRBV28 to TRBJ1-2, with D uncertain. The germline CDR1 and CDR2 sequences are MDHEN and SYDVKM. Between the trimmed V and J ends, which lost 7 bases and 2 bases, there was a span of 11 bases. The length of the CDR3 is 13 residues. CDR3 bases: TGTGCCAGCACCCGGCGGAGGAACTATGGCTACACCTTC. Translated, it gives CASTRRRNYGYTF.

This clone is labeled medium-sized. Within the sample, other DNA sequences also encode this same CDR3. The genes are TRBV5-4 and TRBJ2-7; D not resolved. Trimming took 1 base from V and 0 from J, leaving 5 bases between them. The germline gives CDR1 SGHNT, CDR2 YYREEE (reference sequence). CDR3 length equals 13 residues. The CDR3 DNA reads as TGTGCCAGCAGCTTGTACGGCTCCTACGAGCAGTACTTC. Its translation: CASSLYGSYEQYF.

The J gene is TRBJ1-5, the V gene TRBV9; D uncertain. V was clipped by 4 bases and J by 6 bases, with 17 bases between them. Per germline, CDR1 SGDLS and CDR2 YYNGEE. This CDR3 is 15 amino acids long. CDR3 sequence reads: CASSIGLSSAQPQHF. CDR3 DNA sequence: TGTGCCAGCAGCATTGGACTGAGCTCGGCTCAGCCCCAGCATTTT. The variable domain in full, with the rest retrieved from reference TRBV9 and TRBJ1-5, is DSGVTQTPKHLITATGQRVTLRCSPRSGDLSVYWYQQSLDQGLQFLIQYYNGEERAKGNILERFSAQQFPDLHSELNLSSLELGDSALYFCASSIGLSSAQPQHFGDGTRLSIL.

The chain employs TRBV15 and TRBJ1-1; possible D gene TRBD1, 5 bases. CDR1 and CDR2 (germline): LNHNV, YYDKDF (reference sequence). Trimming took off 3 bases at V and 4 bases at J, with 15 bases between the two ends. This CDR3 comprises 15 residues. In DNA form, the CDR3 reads TGTGCCACCAGCAGGTTGGAGTGGGGGGGCACTGAAGCTTTCTTT. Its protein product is CATSRLEWGGTEAFF.

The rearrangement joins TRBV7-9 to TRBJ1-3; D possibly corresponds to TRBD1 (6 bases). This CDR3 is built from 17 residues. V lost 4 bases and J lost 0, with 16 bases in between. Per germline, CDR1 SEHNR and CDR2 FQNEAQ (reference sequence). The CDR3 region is CASSSAWTELSGNTIYF. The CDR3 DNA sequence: TGTGCCAGCAGCTCAGCCTGGACAGAACTCTCTGGAAACACCATATATTTT.

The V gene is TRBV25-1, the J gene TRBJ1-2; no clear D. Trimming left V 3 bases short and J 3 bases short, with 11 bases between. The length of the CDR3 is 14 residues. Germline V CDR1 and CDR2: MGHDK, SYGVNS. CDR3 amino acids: CASSEFRDHYGYTF. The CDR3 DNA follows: TGTGCCAGCAGTGAGTTTAGGGATCACTATGGCTACACCTTC.

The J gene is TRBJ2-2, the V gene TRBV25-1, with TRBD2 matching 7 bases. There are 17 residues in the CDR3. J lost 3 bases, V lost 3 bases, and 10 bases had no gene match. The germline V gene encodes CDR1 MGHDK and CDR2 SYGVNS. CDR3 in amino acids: CASSDRSGKGYTGELFF. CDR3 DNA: TGTGCCAGCAGTGATCGAAGCGGGAAAGGGTACACCGGGGAGCTGTTTTTT.

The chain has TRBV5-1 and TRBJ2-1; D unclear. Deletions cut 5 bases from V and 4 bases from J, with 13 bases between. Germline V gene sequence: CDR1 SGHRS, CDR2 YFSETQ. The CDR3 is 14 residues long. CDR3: CASRMISAYNEQFF. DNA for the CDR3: TGCGCCAGCAGGATGATCTCAGCATACAATGAGCAGTTCTTC.

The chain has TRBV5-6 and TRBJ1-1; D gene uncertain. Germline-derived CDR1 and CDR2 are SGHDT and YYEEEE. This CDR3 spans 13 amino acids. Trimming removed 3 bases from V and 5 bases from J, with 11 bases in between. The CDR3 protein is CASSWQRQTEAFF. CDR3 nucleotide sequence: TGTGCCAGCAGCTGGCAGAGGCAAACTGAAGCTTTCTTT.